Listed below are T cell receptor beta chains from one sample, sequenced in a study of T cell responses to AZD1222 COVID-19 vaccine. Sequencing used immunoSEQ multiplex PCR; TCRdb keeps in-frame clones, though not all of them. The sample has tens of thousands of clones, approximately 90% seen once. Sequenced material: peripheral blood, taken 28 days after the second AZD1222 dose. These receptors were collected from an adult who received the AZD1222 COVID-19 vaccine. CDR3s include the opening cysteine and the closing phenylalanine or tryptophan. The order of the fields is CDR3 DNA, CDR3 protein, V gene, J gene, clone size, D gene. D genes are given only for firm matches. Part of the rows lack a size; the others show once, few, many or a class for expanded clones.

CDR3 DNA: TGTGCCTGGACCAGCCTCCTCAGCGGGAACCCCTACGAGCAGTACTTC
CDR3 protein: CAWTSLLSGNPYEQYF
V gene: TRBV30
J gene: TRBJ2-7
clone size: .
D gene: TRBD2

CDR3 DNA: TGTGCCACCAGCAGACTCGGGGCCCTAAACACTGAAGCTTTCTTT
CDR3 protein: CATSRLGALNTEAFF
V gene: TRBV15
J gene: TRBJ1-1
clone size: .
D gene: .

CDR3 DNA: TGCGCCAGCAGAAAGGCCCAGTTCGCAGTTACAGACCATGGCTACACCTTC
CDR3 protein: CASRKAQFAVTDHGYTF
V gene: TRBV5-1
J gene: TRBJ1-2
clone size: few
D gene: .

CDR3 DNA: TGTGCTAGTGGTTTGTTGGGGTGGGATCAGCCCCAGCATTTT
CDR3 protein: CASGLLGWDQPQHF
V gene: TRBV12-5
J gene: TRBJ1-5
clone size: .
D gene: .

CDR3 DNA: TGTGCCAGCAGCCCCGGTCCTAGCGGGGGGACCTACGAGCAGTACTTC
CDR3 protein: CASSPGPSGGTYEQYF
V gene: TRBV3-1/TRBV3-2
J gene: TRBJ2-7
clone size: .
D gene: TRBD2

CDR3 DNA: TGTGCCAGCAACGTCGCTTCGAGGAGTACGCATGGCTACACCTTC
CDR3 protein: CASNVASRSTHGYTF
V gene: TRBV6-5
J gene: TRBJ1-2
clone size: .
D gene: .

CDR3 DNA: TGTGCCAGCAGCAAACAAGACCTTAGCTCCTACGAGCAGTACTTC
CDR3 protein: CASSKQDLSSYEQYF
V gene: TRBV7-2
J gene: TRBJ2-7
clone size: .
D gene: .

CDR3 DNA: TGCGCCAGCCAAACAGGGAGCTCCTACGAGCAGTACTTC
CDR3 protein: CASQTGSSYEQYF
V gene: TRBV5-1
J gene: TRBJ2-7
clone size: .
D gene: .

CDR3 DNA: TGTGCCAGCAGCTTAGGCGCCCGGGAGACCCAGTACTTC
CDR3 protein: CASSLGARETQYF
V gene: TRBV7-8
J gene: TRBJ2-5
clone size: .
D gene: .

CDR3 DNA: TGCGCCAGCAGCCAAGATCGGGGACAGGAGTACAATGAGCAGTTCTTC
CDR3 protein: CASSQDRGQEYNEQFF
V gene: TRBV4-3
J gene: TRBJ2-1
clone size: .
D gene: TRBD1

CDR3 DNA: TGTGCCAGCAGCTTATCGGGCCCAAATCAGCCCCAGCATTTT
CDR3 protein: CASSLSGPNQPQHF
V gene: TRBV7-8
J gene: TRBJ1-5
clone size: .
D gene: .

CDR3 DNA: TGTGCCAGCAGTTTAGGTGCAGGGGCGGAGCAGTACTTC
CDR3 protein: CASSLGAGAEQYF
V gene: TRBV27
J gene: TRBJ2-7
clone size: .
D gene: .

CDR3 DNA: TGTGCCAGCAGCCTGGGGGGGGGCAATGAGCAGTTCTTC
CDR3 protein: CASSLGGGNEQFF
V gene: TRBV3-1/TRBV3-2
J gene: TRBJ2-1
clone size: .
D gene: TRBD2

CDR3 DNA: TGTGCCTGTATCGGACAGAGCTCCTACGAGCAGTACTTC
CDR3 protein: CACIGQSSYEQYF
V gene: TRBV30
J gene: TRBJ2-7
clone size: .
D gene: .

CDR3 DNA: TGTGCCACCAGTGACCACGAATCAGGGGGGGTGGAGAACACTGAAGCTTTCTTT
CDR3 protein: CATSDHESGGVENTEAFF
V gene: TRBV24-1
J gene: TRBJ1-1
clone size: .
D gene: TRBD1

CDR3 DNA: TGTGCCAGCTCACCACCGGAGGGACAGGCCGGAGCGGGCTACACCTTC
CDR3 protein: CASSPPEGQAGAGYTF
V gene: TRBV18
J gene: TRBJ1-2
clone size: .
D gene: TRBD1

CDR3 DNA: TGTGCCAGCAGCTCGGAAACAGGGGAGGTCCTCGCCGAGCAGTACTTC
CDR3 protein: CASSSETGEVLAEQYF
V gene: TRBV7-9
J gene: TRBJ2-7
clone size: .
D gene: .

CDR3 DNA: TGTGCCAGCAAGCCGACAGGAAGCTCCTACGAGCAGTACTTC
CDR3 protein: CASKPTGSSYEQYF
V gene: TRBV27
J gene: TRBJ2-7
clone size: .
D gene: .

CDR3 DNA: TGTGCCAGCAGCTCATGGGACAGTGTCGCGGATACGCAGTATTTT
CDR3 protein: CASSSWDSVADTQYF
V gene: TRBV5-5
J gene: TRBJ2-3
clone size: .
D gene: TRBD1

CDR3 DNA: TGTGCCAGCAGCTTAGGGACTGGAAACACCATATATTTT
CDR3 protein: CASSLGTGNTIYF
V gene: TRBV7-6
J gene: TRBJ1-3
clone size: .
D gene: .

CDR3 DNA: TGTGCCAGCTCACCACCCGCCCGGGGGGGCCGGTACGAGCAGTACTTC
CDR3 protein: CASSPPARGGRYEQYF
V gene: TRBV18
J gene: TRBJ2-7
clone size: .
D gene: TRBD2

CDR3 DNA: TGTGCCAGCCCCCCGGGCGGGGAGCTGTTTTTT
CDR3 protein: CASPPGGELFF
V gene: TRBV21-1
J gene: TRBJ2-2
clone size: .
D gene: .

CDR3 DNA: TGCGCCAGCAGCTTAAACGTAGAACAGCCCGGGGCCAACGTCCTGACTTTC
CDR3 protein: CASSLNVEQPGANVLTF
V gene: TRBV5-1
J gene: TRBJ2-6
clone size: .
D gene: .

CDR3 DNA: TGTGCCAGCAGCTTCCAGGGAAGCTCCTACAATGAGCAGTTCTTC
CDR3 protein: CASSFQGSSYNEQFF
V gene: TRBV7-9
J gene: TRBJ2-1
clone size: .
D gene: .

CDR3 DNA: TGTGCCAGCAGCCTAGACAGGGGATTAGGCAAGCAGTACTTC
CDR3 protein: CASSLDRGLGKQYF
V gene: TRBV7-2
J gene: TRBJ2-7
clone size: .
D gene: TRBD1

CDR3 DNA: TGTGCCAGCAGCTTAGAAAGTTGGAATGAGCAGTTCTTC
CDR3 protein: CASSLESWNEQFF
V gene: TRBV11-3
J gene: TRBJ2-1
clone size: .
D gene: .

CDR3 DNA: TGTGCCAGCAGCTTAGGCCCAGCTAACTATGGCTACACCTTC
CDR3 protein: CASSLGPANYGYTF
V gene: TRBV7-9
J gene: TRBJ1-2
clone size: once
D gene: .

CDR3 DNA: TGTGCCAGCAGCCCCGCCGGGACCCGGGGGACCGGGGAGCTGTTTTTT
CDR3 protein: CASSPAGTRGTGELFF
V gene: TRBV7-8
J gene: TRBJ2-2
clone size: .
D gene: .

CDR3 DNA: TGTGCCAGCAGCGCGGGACAGGGTAATGAAAAACTGTTTTTT
CDR3 protein: CASSAGQGNEKLFF
V gene: TRBV5-5
J gene: TRBJ1-4
clone size: .
D gene: TRBD1

CDR3 DNA: TGCGCCAGCAGTCCCTCTGGAGGGGGCACTGAAGCTTTCTTT
CDR3 protein: CASSPSGGGTEAFF
V gene: TRBV5-1
J gene: TRBJ1-1
clone size: .
D gene: .

CDR3 DNA: TGTGCCAGCAGCACCGCCGACTCTGGGGCCAACGTCCTGACTTTC
CDR3 protein: CASSTADSGANVLTF
V gene: TRBV5-4
J gene: TRBJ2-6
clone size: .
D gene: .

CDR3 DNA: TGTGCCAGTAGTCCTTCCGGGACTAGCGGAAACTACGAGCAGTACTTC
CDR3 protein: CASSPSGTSGNYEQYF
V gene: TRBV19
J gene: TRBJ2-7
clone size: .
D gene: TRBD2

CDR3 DNA: TGCAGCGTTGAGCAACAGGTCAATGAGCAGTTCTTC
CDR3 protein: CSVEQQVNEQFF
V gene: TRBV29-1
J gene: TRBJ2-1
clone size: .
D gene: .

CDR3 DNA: TGTGCCAGCAGTTGGTCCGGGACTAGAAGCGAGCAGTACTTC
CDR3 protein: CASSWSGTRSEQYF
V gene: TRBV6-2/TRBV6-3
J gene: TRBJ2-7
clone size: .
D gene: TRBD2

CDR3 DNA: TGTGCCAGCAGTGGACAGGGGGCACTCAATCAGCCCCAGCATTTT
CDR3 protein: CASSGQGALNQPQHF
V gene: TRBV2
J gene: TRBJ1-5
clone size: .
D gene: TRBD1

CDR3 DNA: TGTGCCAGTAGTACCAGGGCAAACACTGAAGCTTTCTTT
CDR3 protein: CASSTRANTEAFF
V gene: TRBV19
J gene: TRBJ1-1
clone size: once
D gene: .

CDR3 DNA: TGTGCCAGCAGCGCGGCCCCGCTCACGGGACTAGCGGGGGTCCGCACAGATACGCAGTATTTT
CDR3 protein: CASSAAPLTGLAGVRTDTQYF
V gene: TRBV9
J gene: TRBJ2-3
clone size: .
D gene: TRBD2

CDR3 DNA: TGTGCCAGCAGCGGTATTAGCGGGGGGCCACCCTATAGCACAGATACGCAGTATTTT
CDR3 protein: CASSGISGGPPYSTDTQYF
V gene: TRBV3-1/TRBV3-2
J gene: TRBJ2-3
clone size: .
D gene: TRBD2

CDR3 DNA: TGTGCCAGCAGCTTGGGACCACTAGCGGGTGGAGAGACCCAGTACTTC
CDR3 protein: CASSLGPLAGGETQYF
V gene: TRBV7-6
J gene: TRBJ2-5
clone size: .
D gene: TRBD2

CDR3 DNA: TGTGCCAGCAGCCAAGAAAACGGGTATGAGCAGTTCTTC
CDR3 protein: CASSQENGYEQFF
V gene: TRBV14
J gene: TRBJ2-1
clone size: .
D gene: .